Detailed here is one TCR beta chain. Its antigen remains unidentified. The record originates from a study of cytomegalovirus exposure and HLA in healthy donors. The study, taken as a whole, reports: One variant, a missense change in DCLRE1C, was linked in a later analysis to TCR beta V- and J-gene trimming.

PCR involved 60 Vbeta and 13 Jbeta primers. Libraries were prepared by immunoSEQ multiplex PCR; TCRdb keeps only in-frame clonotypes and omits some of them. Here the sample spans approximately 180,000 clones, around 75% being singletons. Germline V gene sequence: CDR1 MNHNS, CDR2 SASEGT. Trimming left V 6 bases short and J 8 bases short, with 17 bases between. This CDR3 region has 14 residues. The chain couples TRBV6-1 to TRBJ1-3, with D maybe TRBD1 (5 bases). This clonotype originated in a woman aged 25 to 39 in good health and CMV-seronegative. The sequenced material came from PBMCs. CDR3 nucleotide sequence: TGTGCCAGCAGCCCCGGGACCTGGGGGGACACCATATATTTT. The encoded protein is CASSPGTWGDTIYF.